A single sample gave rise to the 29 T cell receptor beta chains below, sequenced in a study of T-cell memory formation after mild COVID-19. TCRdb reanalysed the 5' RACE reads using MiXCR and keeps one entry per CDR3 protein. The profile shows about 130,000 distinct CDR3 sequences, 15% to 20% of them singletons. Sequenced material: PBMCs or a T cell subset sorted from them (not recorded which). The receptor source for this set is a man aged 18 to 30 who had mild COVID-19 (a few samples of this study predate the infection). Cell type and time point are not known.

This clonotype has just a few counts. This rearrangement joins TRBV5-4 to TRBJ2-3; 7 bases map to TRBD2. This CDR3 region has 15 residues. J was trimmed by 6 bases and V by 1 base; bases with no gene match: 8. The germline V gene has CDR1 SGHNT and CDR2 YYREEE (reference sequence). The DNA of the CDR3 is TGTGCCAGCAGCTTGCCCGGCGGGGGACGGGATACGCAGTATTTT. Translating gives CASSLPGGGRDTQYF.

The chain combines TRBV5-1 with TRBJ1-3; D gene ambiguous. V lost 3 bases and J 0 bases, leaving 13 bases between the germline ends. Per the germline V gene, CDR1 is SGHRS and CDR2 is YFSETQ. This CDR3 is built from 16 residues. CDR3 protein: CASSSASAVSGNTIYF. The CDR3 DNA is TGCGCCAGCAGCTCGGCCTCAGCGGTCTCTGGAAACACCATATATTTT.

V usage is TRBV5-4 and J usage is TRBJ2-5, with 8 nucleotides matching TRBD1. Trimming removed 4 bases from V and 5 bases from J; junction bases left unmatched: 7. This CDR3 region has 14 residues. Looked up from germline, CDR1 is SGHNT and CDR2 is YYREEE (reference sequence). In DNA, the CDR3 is TGTGCCAGCAGCAGACAGGGGTCGGTGGAGACCCAGTACTTC. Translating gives CASSRQGSVETQYF.

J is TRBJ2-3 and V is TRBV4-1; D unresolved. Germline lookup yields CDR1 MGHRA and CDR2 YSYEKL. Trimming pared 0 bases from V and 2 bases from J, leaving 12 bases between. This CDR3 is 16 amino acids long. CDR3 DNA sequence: TGCGCCAGCAGCCAAGAGAGTGGATCCTACACAGATACGCAGTATTTT. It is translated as CASSQESGSYTDTQYF.

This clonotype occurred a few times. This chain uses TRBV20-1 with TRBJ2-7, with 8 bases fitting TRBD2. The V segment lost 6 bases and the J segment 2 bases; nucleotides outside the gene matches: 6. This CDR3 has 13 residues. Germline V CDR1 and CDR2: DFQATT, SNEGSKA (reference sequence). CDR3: CSANPGGAYEQYF. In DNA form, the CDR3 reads TGCAGTGCGAACCCGGGGGGGGCCTACGAGCAGTACTTC.

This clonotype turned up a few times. CDR3 coding DNA: TGTGCCAGCCGGTCGACCCATACGCAGTATTTT. Translating gives CASRSTHTQYF. V usage is TRBV6-5 and J usage is TRBJ2-3; D gene unclear. CDR3 length: 11 residues. The germline V gene has CDR1 MNHEY and CDR2 SVGAGI. Trimming left V 8 bases short and J 7 bases short, with 10 bases between.

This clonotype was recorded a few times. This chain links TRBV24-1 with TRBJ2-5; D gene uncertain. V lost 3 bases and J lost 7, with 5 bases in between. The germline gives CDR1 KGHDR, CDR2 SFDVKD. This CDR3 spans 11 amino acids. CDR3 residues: CATSDGRTQYF. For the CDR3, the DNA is TGTGCCACCAGTGATGGTAGGACCCAGTACTTC.

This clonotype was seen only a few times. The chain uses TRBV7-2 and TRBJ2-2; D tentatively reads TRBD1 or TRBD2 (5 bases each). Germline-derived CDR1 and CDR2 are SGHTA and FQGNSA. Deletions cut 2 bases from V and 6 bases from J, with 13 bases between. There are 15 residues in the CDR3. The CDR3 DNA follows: TGTGCCAGCAGCTTAAGGCCGGGGCGGGCCGGGGAGCTGTTTTTT. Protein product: CASSLRPGRAGELFF.

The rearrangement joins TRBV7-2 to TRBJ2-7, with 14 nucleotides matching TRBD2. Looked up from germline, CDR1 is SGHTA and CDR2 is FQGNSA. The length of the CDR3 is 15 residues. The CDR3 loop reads CASSPTGLAGGRLNV. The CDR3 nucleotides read TGTGCCAGCAGCCCAACCGGACTAGCGGGGGGCCGGTTGAACGTC.

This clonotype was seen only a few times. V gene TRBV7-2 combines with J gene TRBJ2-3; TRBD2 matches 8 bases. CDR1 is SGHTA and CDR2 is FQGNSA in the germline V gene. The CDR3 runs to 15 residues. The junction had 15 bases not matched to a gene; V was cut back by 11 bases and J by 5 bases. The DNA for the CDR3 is TGTGCCGGAGGGGCTCTTCCGGGGGGGCAAGATACGCAGTATTTT. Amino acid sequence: CAGGALPGGQDTQYF.

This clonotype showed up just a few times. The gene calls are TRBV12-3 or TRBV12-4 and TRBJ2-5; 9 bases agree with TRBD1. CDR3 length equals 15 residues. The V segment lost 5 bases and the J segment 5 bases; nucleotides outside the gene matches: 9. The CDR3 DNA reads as TGTGCCAGCAGTGCCGGGGACAGGGTAGAGGAGACCCAGTACTTC. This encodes CASSAGDRVEETQYF.

The chain's CDR3 is CASSRLADRGQENIQYF. The CDR3 DNA reads TGTGCCAGCAGCCGCCTCGCGGACAGGGGGCAAGAAAACATTCAGTACTTC. The chain is built from TRBV5-5 and TRBJ2-4; 11 bases are a match to TRBD1. CDR1 and CDR2 from the germline V gene are SGHKS and YYEKEE (reference sequence). Germline trimming cut 4 bases from V and 5 bases from J; bases unmatched to any gene: 11. CDR3 length: 17 residues.

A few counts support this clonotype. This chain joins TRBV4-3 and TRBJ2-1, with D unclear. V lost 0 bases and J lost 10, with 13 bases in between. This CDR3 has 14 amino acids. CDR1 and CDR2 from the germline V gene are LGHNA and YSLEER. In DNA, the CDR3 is TGCGCCAGCAGCCAAGACCCGAGGATATCCGAGCAGTTCTTC. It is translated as CASSQDPRISEQFF.

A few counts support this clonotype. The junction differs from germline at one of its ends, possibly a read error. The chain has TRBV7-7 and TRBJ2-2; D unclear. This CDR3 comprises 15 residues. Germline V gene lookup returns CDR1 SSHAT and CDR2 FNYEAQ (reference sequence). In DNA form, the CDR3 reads TGTGCTAGCAGCGACGTTCCAAACTCCGGCGGGGAGCTGTTTTTT. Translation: CASSDVPNSGGELFF.

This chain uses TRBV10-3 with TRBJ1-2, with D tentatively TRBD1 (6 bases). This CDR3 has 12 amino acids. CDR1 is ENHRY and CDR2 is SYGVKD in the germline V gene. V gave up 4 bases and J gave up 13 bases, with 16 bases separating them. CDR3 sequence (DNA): TGTGCCATCAGTGGTGCCCAGGGGAGGTCCACCTTC. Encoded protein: CAISGAQGRSTF.

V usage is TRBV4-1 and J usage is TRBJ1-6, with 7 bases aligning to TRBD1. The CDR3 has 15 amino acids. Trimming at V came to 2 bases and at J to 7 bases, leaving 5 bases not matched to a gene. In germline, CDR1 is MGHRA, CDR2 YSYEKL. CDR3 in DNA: TGCGCCAGCAGCCAAACGGGACAGCGGAATTCACCCCTCCACTTT. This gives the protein CASSQTGQRNSPLHF.

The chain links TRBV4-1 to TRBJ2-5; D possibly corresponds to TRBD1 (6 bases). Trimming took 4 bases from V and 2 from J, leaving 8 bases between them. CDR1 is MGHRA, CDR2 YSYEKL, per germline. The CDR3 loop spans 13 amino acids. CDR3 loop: CASSRGPQETQYF. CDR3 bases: TGCGCCAGCAGCCGGGGGCCACAAGAGACCCAGTACTTC.

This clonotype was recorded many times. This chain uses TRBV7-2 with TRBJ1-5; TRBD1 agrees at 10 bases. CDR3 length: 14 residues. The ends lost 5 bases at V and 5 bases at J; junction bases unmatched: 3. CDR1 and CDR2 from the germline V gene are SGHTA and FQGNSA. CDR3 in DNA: TGTGCCAGCAGCACGGGACAGGGGTATCAGCCCCAGCATTTT. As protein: CASSTGQGYQPQHF.

Here the CDR3 reads CASSLAQGAGGSPIYNEQFF. The CDR3 nucleotides read TGTGCCAGCAGTTTAGCGCAGGGAGCGGGGGGCTCCCCCATTTACAATGAGCAGTTCTTC. This rearrangement joins TRBV12-3 or TRBV12-4 to TRBJ2-1; 9 bases are shared with TRBD2. With V trimmed by 0 bases and J by 4 bases, 16 bases remained unmatched. This CDR3 comprises 20 residues.

CDR3 protein: CASSPTSDRNYEQYF. The CDR3 coding sequence is TGTGCCAGCAGCCCGACCTCCGACAGGAACTACGAGCAGTACTTC. This chain joins TRBV7-2 and TRBJ2-7, with TRBD1 as a possible D gene (6 bases). V lost 5 bases to trimming and J lost 3 bases, with 17 bases between them. Germline CDR1 and CDR2: SGHTA and FQGNSA. This CDR3 has 15 amino acids. Full variable domain (rest looked up from reference TRBV7-2 and TRBJ2-7): GAGVSQSPSNKVTEKGKDVELRCDPISGHTALYWYRQSLGQGLEFLIYFQGNSAPDKSGLPSDRFSAERTGGSVSTLTIQRTQQEDSAVYLCASSPTSDRNYEQYFGPGTRLTVT.

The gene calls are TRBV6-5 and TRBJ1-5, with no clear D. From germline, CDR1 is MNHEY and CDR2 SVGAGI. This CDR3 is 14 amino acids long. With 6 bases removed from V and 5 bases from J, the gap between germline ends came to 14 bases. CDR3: CASSLIQRHQPQHF. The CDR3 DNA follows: TGTGCCAGCAGCCTGATCCAAAGGCATCAGCCCCAGCATTTT.

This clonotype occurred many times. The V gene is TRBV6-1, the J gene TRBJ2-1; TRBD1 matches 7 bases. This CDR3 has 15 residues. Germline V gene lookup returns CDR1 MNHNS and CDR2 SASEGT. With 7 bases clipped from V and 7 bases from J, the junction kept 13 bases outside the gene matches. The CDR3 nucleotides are TGTGCCAGCACCCGTAGGGAGACAGGGTTGAATGAGCAGTTCTTC. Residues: CASTRRETGLNEQFF.

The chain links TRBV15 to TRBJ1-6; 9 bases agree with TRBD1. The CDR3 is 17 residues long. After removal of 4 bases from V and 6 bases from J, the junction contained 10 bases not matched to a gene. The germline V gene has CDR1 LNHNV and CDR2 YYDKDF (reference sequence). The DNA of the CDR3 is TGTGCCACCAGCAAATTACAGGGGGCGCGTACTAATTCACCCCTCCACTTT. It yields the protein CATSKLQGARTNSPLHF.

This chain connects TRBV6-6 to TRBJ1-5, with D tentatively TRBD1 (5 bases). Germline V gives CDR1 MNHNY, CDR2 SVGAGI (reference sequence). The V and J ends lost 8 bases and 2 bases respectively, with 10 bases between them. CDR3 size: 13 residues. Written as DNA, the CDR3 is TGTGCCAGCCAGGGATGGGGCAATCAGCCCCAGCATTTT. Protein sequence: CASQGWGNQPQHF.

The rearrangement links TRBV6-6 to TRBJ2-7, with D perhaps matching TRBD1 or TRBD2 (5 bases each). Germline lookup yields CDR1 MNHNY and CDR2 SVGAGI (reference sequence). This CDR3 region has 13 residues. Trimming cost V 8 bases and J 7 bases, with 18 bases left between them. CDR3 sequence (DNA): TGTGCCAGCCGGGTCGGGACGGGCTTGGAGCAGTACTTC. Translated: CASRVGTGLEQYF.

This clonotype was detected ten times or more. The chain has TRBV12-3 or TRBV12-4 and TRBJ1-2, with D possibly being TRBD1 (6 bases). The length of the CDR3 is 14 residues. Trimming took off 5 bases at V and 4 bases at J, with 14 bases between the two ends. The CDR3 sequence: CASSPGEGLYGYTF. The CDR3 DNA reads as TGTGCCAGCAGTCCAGGGGAGGGACTCTATGGCTACACCTTC.

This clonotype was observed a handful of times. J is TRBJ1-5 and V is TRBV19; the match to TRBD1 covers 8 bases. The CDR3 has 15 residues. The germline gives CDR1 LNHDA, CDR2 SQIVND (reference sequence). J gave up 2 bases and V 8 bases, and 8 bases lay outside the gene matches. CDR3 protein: CASAPGGVRNQPQHF. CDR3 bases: TGTGCCAGTGCCCCAGGGGGCGTTCGCAATCAGCCCCAGCATTTT.

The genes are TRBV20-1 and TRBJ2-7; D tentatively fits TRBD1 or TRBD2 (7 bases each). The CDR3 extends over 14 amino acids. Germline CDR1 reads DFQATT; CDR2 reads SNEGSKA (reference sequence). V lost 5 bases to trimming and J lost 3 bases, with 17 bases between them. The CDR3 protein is CSARSGGGSYEQYF. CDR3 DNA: TGCAGTGCTCGGTCAGGGGGGGGAAGCTACGAGCAGTACTTC.

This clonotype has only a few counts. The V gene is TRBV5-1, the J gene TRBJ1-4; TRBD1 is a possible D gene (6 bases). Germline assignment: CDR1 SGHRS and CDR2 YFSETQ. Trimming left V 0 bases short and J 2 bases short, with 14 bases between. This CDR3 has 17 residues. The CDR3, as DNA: TGCGCCAGCAGCTTGGATGGGGGGCCGCTGACTAATGAAAAACTGTTTTTT. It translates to CASSLDGGPLTNEKLFF.